This TCR beta chain came from a study of blood T cell repertoires in COVID-19. Sequenced by immunoSEQ multiplex PCR; TCRdb stores in-frame clones only, minus some. The profile shows approximately 150,000 clones, more than 75% of them singletons. J gave up 4 bases and V 0 bases, and 5 bases lay outside the gene matches. The CDR3 extends over 16 amino acids. Germline V CDR1 and CDR2: SGHNT, YYREEE (reference sequence). Sequencing was performed on PBMCs or T cells enriched from blood (not recorded which). The V call is TRBV5-4, the J call TRBJ2-1; the match to TRBD2 covers 9 bases. This clonotype was obtained from a man in his sixties who had recovered from COVID-19. CDR3 nucleotides: TGTGCCAGCAGCTTGGGTAGCGGGAGTAGATACAATGAGCAGTTCTTC. It translates to CASSLGSGSRYNEQFF. Full variable domain (rest looked up from reference TRBV5-4 and TRBJ2-1): ETGVTQSPTHLIKTRGQQVTLRCSSQSGHNTVSWYQQALGQGPQFIFQYYREEENGRGNFPPRFSGLQFPNYSSELNVNALELDDSALYLCASSLGSGSRYNEQFFGPGTRLTVL.